The rows below give T cell receptor beta chains drawn from one sample of a study of blood T cell repertoires in COVID-19. The assay was immunoSEQ multiplex PCR, and TCRdb's table has in-frame clones only and misses some. The sample has 100,000 to 150,000 clones, around nine tenths seen once. The sequencing sample was made of peripheral blood. The receptors shown here come from a woman in her sixties or seventies with COVID-19, enrolled during active disease. Each CDR3 is given without its conserved first and last residue. D genes are given only for firm matches. A row's size may be missing; if present it is once, few, many or a size class.

TRBV24-1	NA	NA	TRBJ2-1	ATSDAWPEQF
TRBV13	TRBD1	NA	TRBJ2-7	ASNERDRHSYEQY
TRBV5-1	TRBD1	NA	TRBJ2-2	ASSPRRWGQGTNDTGELF
TRBV5-1	NA	NA	TRBJ1-1	ASSLGFRKGPNTETF
TRBV12-3/TRBV12-4	NA	NA	TRBJ2-2	ASGQGPGELF
TRBV6-5	NA	NA	TRBJ1-5	ASKVGQLDQPQH
TRBV7-8	TRBD1	NA	TRBJ2-3	ASSLSTGGVTDTQY
TRBV5-1	TRBD1	NA	TRBJ2-7	ASSGGTGSVYEQY
TRBV25-1	TRBD1	NA	TRBJ2-1	ASSEGQGTYNEQF
TRBV20-1	NA	NA	TRBJ1-5	SASGVGRPQPQH
TRBV7-2	TRBD1	NA	TRBJ1-5	ASSPRGHGISNQPQH
TRBV3-1/TRBV3-2	TRBD2	NA	TRBJ2-2	ASRLAQHTGELF
TRBV30	TRBD1	NA	TRBJ1-2	AWSRRGLDGYT
TRBV5-1	TRBD1	few	TRBJ2-2	ASSPGDRANTGELF
TRBV28	NA	NA	TRBJ1-6	ASRPQGVENSPLH
TRBV16	NA	NA	TRBJ2-1	ASSQYQEQF
TRBV23-1	NA	NA	TRBJ1-1	ASSHHDSPLNTEAF
TRBV3-1/TRBV3-2	TRBD2	NA	TRBJ2-2	ASSRAGLAIVGGELF
TRBV2	TRBD1	NA	TRBJ2-4	ASQIDRGDIQY
TRBV3-1/TRBV3-2	TRBD2	NA	TRBJ2-3	ASSPRGGLTDTQY
TRBV6-2/TRBV6-3	NA	NA	TRBJ2-7	ASSYTLAGEDEQY
TRBV12-3/TRBV12-4	NA	NA	TRBJ2-4	ASRWGVNIQY
TRBV9	NA	NA	TRBJ2-1	ASSPYQGSYNEQF
TRBV19	NA	NA	TRBJ1-1	ASSIDGRDNTEAF
TRBV5-4	TRBD2	NA	TRBJ2-3	ASSLYSGGRDTDTQY
TRBV5-6	TRBD1	NA	TRBJ1-5	ASSRTGWGNQPQH
TRBV20-1	TRBD1	NA	TRBJ1-2	SASETGGPYGYT
TRBV4-2	TRBD2	NA	TRBJ2-2	ASSQDRGGPAGELF
TRBV27	NA	NA	TRBJ1-1	ASSLTGNTEAF
TRBV18	NA	NA	TRBJ2-2	ASSRQNTGELF
TRBV20-1	NA	few	TRBJ2-2	SASSGSLNTGELF
TRBV18	NA	NA	TRBJ1-2	ASSPQRDTSDGYT
TRBV3-1/TRBV3-2	TRBD2	once	TRBJ2-3	ASSPPGLAGGTSTDTQY
TRBV7-9	NA	NA	TRBJ1-4	ASTPQTATNEKLF
TRBV5-1	TRBD2	NA	TRBJ2-1	ASSPPGLAGGSGNEQF
TRBV21-1	NA	NA	TRBJ2-1	ASSKTGTHYNEQF
TRBV6-5	TRBD1	NA	TRBJ1-6	ASSNRGSGNSPLH